This is a list of T cell receptor beta chains from one sample in a study of blood T cell repertoires in COVID-19. TCRdb's copy holds only in-frame clones and misses some; the assay was immunoSEQ multiplex PCR. Of about 290,000 clones listed, around 89% are singletons. What was sequenced was peripheral blood. Receptor source: a man in his forties with acute or convalescent COVID-19. The CDR3 runs from the conserved cysteine through the conserved F or W. Fields, in order: V gene, D gene, clone size, J gene, CDR3 DNA, CDR3 protein. A D gene is named only where the DNA matches it firmly. Rows may omit the clone size; those that give it use once, few, many or a size class.

>TRBV5-4|TRBD1|-|TRBJ1-1
TGTGCCAGCAGGCCCGGGACAGGGGAGACTGAAGCTTTCTTT
CASRPGTGETEAFF
>TRBV7-9|TRBD2|-|TRBJ2-1
TGTGCCAGCAGCCCCTGGACTAGCGGGAATGAGCAGTTCTTC
CASSPWTSGNEQFF
>TRBV24-1|TRBD2|-|TRBJ2-3
TGTGCCACCAGTGATTCACTAGCGGGGGGCACAGATACGCAGTATTTT
CATSDSLAGGTDTQYF
>TRBV5-5|TRBD1|-|TRBJ2-2
TGTGCCAGCTTCGGGACAGGGGGCCCCGGGGAGCTGTTTTTT
CASFGTGGPGELFF
>TRBV5-4|TRBD1|-|TRBJ2-1
TGTGCCAGCAGCTTACAGGGGGCGTACAATGAGCAGTTCTTC
CASSLQGAYNEQFF
>TRBV21-1|-|-|TRBJ2-1
TGTGCCAGCAGCTTCACTAGCGGGGGGGCCGGTGAGCAGTTCTTC
CASSFTSGGAGEQFF
>TRBV5-1|TRBD1|-|TRBJ2-7
TGCGCCAGCCTTCCCGGGACAGGGATCCACGAGCAGTACTTC
CASLPGTGIHEQYF
>TRBV11-2|TRBD1|-|TRBJ2-1
TGTGCCAGCAGCTTAGGACAGGGGGCCTCTGAGCAGTTCTTC
CASSLGQGASEQFF
>TRBV6-1|-|-|TRBJ2-7
TGTGCCAGCAGTGACAGGGACAAATCCTACGAGCAGTACTTC
CASSDRDKSYEQYF
>TRBV11-2|TRBD1|-|TRBJ1-5
TGTGCCAGCAGCCCCGGGACAGGGGGGCAGCCCCAGCATTTT
CASSPGTGGQPQHF
>TRBV5-1|-|few|TRBJ1-1
TGCGCCAGCAGCTCATTGACGGGGGGAAACACTGAAGCTTTCTTT
CASSSLTGGNTEAFF
>TRBV6-5|-|-|TRBJ1-5
TGTGCCAGCAGGCAGAGGGATGGGGATCAGCCCCAGCATTTT
CASRQRDGDQPQHF
>TRBV5-1|-|-|TRBJ1-5
TGCGCCAGCAGCTTGTGGGGGGACCCGGCACAGCCCCAGCATTTT
CASSLWGDPAQPQHF
>TRBV6-5|-|-|TRBJ1-2
TGTGCCAGCAGTTACGACAGTTCTGGCTACACCTTC
CASSYDSSGYTF
>TRBV3-1/TRBV3-2|-|-|TRBJ1-5
TGTGCCAGCAGCCAAGGCAGTGCTAGCAATCAGCCCCAGCATTTT
CASSQGSASNQPQHF
>TRBV6-1|TRBD2|-|TRBJ2-7
TGTGCCAGCAGTGATAATAGCGGGCCCTCCTACGAGCAGTACTTC
CASSDNSGPSYEQYF
>TRBV3-1/TRBV3-2|-|-|TRBJ1-1
TGTGCCAGCAGCCTCAGGAACACTGAAGCTTTCTTT
CASSLRNTEAFF
>TRBV15|-|once|TRBJ2-6
TGTGCCACCAGCAGAGGGCTAGGCTCTGGGGCCAACGTCCTGACTTTC
CATSRGLGSGANVLTF
>TRBV30|-|-|TRBJ1-5
TGTGCCTGGAGCACGACAGGCATGAGGCAGCCCCAGCATTTT
CAWSTTGMRQPQHF
>TRBV7-8|-|-|TRBJ1-4
TGTGCCAGCAGAAACGAGCGTTTAGATGAAAAACTGTTTTTT
CASRNERLDEKLFF
>TRBV12-3/TRBV12-4|-|-|TRBJ1-4
TGTGCCAGCAGTTTGGCTATGAGAGGAAAACTGTTTTTT
CASSLAMRGKLFF
>TRBV11-2|-|-|TRBJ1-4
TGTGCCAGCAGCTCCCTAGGATACACTAATGAAAAACTGTTTTTT
CASSSLGYTNEKLFF
>TRBV9|-|-|TRBJ2-2
TGTGCCAGCAGCGGCGGGGTTGGGGCCGGGGAGCTGTTTTTT
CASSGGVGAGELFF
>TRBV2|-|-|TRBJ2-7
TGTGCCAGCAGTTCAATCAGGGGATTTTACGAGCAGTACTTC
CASSSIRGFYEQYF
>TRBV9|-|few|TRBJ1-2
TGTGCCAGCAGCGTCGGTAACTATGGCTACACCTTC
CASSVGNYGYTF
>TRBV7-3|TRBD1|-|TRBJ1-2
TGTGCCAGCAGCTTCCCGGGACAGGGGACTTCTAACTATGGCTACACCTTC
CASSFPGQGTSNYGYTF
>TRBV14|TRBD1|-|TRBJ1-6
TGTGCCAGCAGCGTTCTTCGGGACAGGTCTTCACCCCTCCACTTT
CASSVLRDRSSPLHF
>TRBV9|-|few|TRBJ1-3
TGTGCCAGCAGCGTAGGAGATTCTGGAAACACCATATATTTT
CASSVGDSGNTIYF
>TRBV12-3/TRBV12-4|-|-|TRBJ2-7
TGTGCCAGCAGTCGGACAGCTCCCTACGAGCAGTACTTC
CASSRTAPYEQYF
>TRBV2|-|-|TRBJ2-1
TGTGCCAGCTCCCTCGGAGGGGCGTCCTACAATGAGCAGTTCTTC
CASSLGGASYNEQFF
>TRBV29-1|-|-|TRBJ2-1
TGCAGCGTTGTACAGGGATTCGATGAGCAGTTCTTC
CSVVQGFDEQFF
>TRBV9|TRBD1|-|TRBJ2-7
TGTGCCAGCAGCGTAGACAACAGGGGCAGACTGGAGCAGTACTTC
CASSVDNRGRLEQYF
>TRBV2|TRBD2|-|TRBJ2-3
TGTGCCAGCTTAGGGACTAGCGGGGGGAATACGCAGTATTTT
CASLGTSGGNTQYF
>TRBV7-8|TRBD2|-|TRBJ2-1
TGTGCCAGCAGCCCCGGGACTAGCGGTTACAATGAGCAGTTCTTC
CASSPGTSGYNEQFF
>TRBV7-9|-|-|TRBJ1-4
TGTGCCAGCAGCTTCGGGGTCCCATCGAATGAAAAACTGTTTTTT
CASSFGVPSNEKLFF
>TRBV21-1|-|-|TRBJ1-5
TGTGCCAGCACCCCACACGGACATTTCTTTAGCAATCAGCCCCAGCATTTT
CASTPHGHFFSNQPQHF
>TRBV7-3|-|-|TRBJ1-6
TGTGCCAGCAGCCCTCTGAGGAGCTCACCCCTCCACTTT
CASSPLRSSPLHF
>TRBV5-4|TRBD2|-|TRBJ2-7
TGTGCCAGCAGCCCGGGACTAGCGGGACCTCGCTACGAGCAGTACTTC
CASSPGLAGPRYEQYF
>TRBV15|-|-|TRBJ2-5
TGTGCCACCAGCAGAGGAACAGGCCTGGGCCAAGAGACCCAGTACTTC
CATSRGTGLGQETQYF
>TRBV27|-|once|TRBJ1-4
TGTGCCAGCAGTTTATCGGGACACCAAGGAGCAACTAATGAAAAACTGTTTTTT
CASSLSGHQGATNEKLFF
>TRBV7-8|TRBD1|-|TRBJ1-5
TGTGCCAGCAGCTTAGCGGGACAGAGCAATCAGCCCCAGCATTTT
CASSLAGQSNQPQHF
>TRBV18|-|-|TRBJ1-4
TGTGCCAGCTCACCGGCAGGGCGATCTAATGAAAAACTGTTTTTT
CASSPAGRSNEKLFF
>TRBV6-5|-|-|TRBJ2-2
TGTGCCAGCACTCCTGCAGGGCGCACCGGGGAGCTGTTTTTT
CASTPAGRTGELFF
>TRBV6-5|-|few|TRBJ1-2
TGTGCCAGCAGGCAACGTTCGGTGATGGGCTACACCTTC
CASRQRSVMGYTF
>TRBV7-2|TRBD2|once|TRBJ2-1
TGTGCCAGCAGCTCTAGCGGGGTTCCATACAATGAGCAGTTCTTC
CASSSSGVPYNEQFF
>TRBV3-1/TRBV3-2|-|-|TRBJ2-7
TGTGCCAGCAGCCACAGGGGCTACGAGCAGTACTTC
CASSHRGYEQYF
>TRBV5-6|-|-|TRBJ2-7
TGTGCCAGCAGCCCGATCGGGGCGGGAATCCACGAGCAGTACTTC
CASSPIGAGIHEQYF
>TRBV5-4|TRBD1|-|TRBJ1-2
TGTGCCAGCAGCCGAAAGGGACAGGAGAACAACTATGGCTACACCTTC
CASSRKGQENNYGYTF